Shown below are 18 T cell receptor beta chains from a single sample sequenced in a study of T cell responses to AZD1222 COVID-19 vaccine. The assay was immunoSEQ multiplex PCR, and TCRdb's table has in-frame clones only and misses some. Of 130,000 or so clones listed, less than 95% are singletons. The sample here was peripheral blood, taken on day 0 of AZD1222 vaccination. Source of these receptors: an adult in good health.

The chain combines TRBV5-8 with TRBJ1-1; D gene ambiguous. The CDR3 has 15 residues. V was cut by 0 bases and J by 1 base, with 10 bases left in between. The V gene's germline CDR1 is SGHTS and CDR2 YDEGEE. The CDR3 sequence is CASSLEDLWNTEAFF. CDR3 in DNA: TGTGCCAGCAGCTTGGAGGACCTTTGGAACACTGAAGCTTTCTTT.

The CDR3 spells CASSMVGRALAGVQETQYF. The CDR3 DNA follows: TGTGCCAGTAGTATGGTCGGCAGGGCGCTAGCGGGGGTCCAAGAGACCCAGTACTTC. The V call is TRBV19, the J call TRBJ2-5, with 10 bases identical to TRBD2. CDR3 length: 19 residues. Trimming cost V 3 bases and J 1 base; bases outside gene matches: 14. Germline V gene lookup returns CDR1 LNHDA and CDR2 SQIVND (reference sequence).

The gene calls are TRBV4-1 and TRBJ1-1; D gene uncertain. CDR1 and CDR2 (germline): MGHRA, YSYEKL. V lost 1 base to trimming and J lost 5 bases, with 2 bases between them. The CDR3 is 11 residues long. The CDR3 DNA sequence: TGCGCCAGCAGCCAAGGAACTGAAGCTTTCTTT. Protein: CASSQGTEAFF.

The chain combines TRBV19 with TRBJ2-3; 8 nucleotides align to TRBD2. The CDR3 contains 16 residues. V was clipped by 3 bases and J by 3 bases; unmatched bases: 8. Looked up from germline, CDR1 is LNHDA and CDR2 is SQIVND (reference sequence). The CDR3 nucleotides are TGTGCCAGTAGTATCCGGGAGGGAGTGTCGACAGATACGCAGTATTTT. Its protein is CASSIREGVSTDTQYF.

The chain has TRBV29-1 and TRBJ1-1; the D is unclear. Trimming stripped 4 bases from V and 2 bases from J, with 11 bases between. The CDR3 extends over 13 amino acids. Per germline, CDR1 SQVTM and CDR2 ANQGSEA. CDR3 region: CSVGPLANTEAFF. The CDR3 DNA reads as TGCAGCGTTGGGCCTCTGGCAAACACTGAAGCTTTCTTT. Full variable domain (missing parts from reference TRBV29-1 and TRBJ1-1): SAVISQKPSRDICQRGTSLTIQCQVDSQVTMMFWYRQQPGQSLTLIATANQGSEATYESGFVIDKFPISRPNLTFSTLTVSNMSPEDSSIYLCSVGPLANTEAFFGQGTRLTVV.

The rearrangement links TRBV19 to TRBJ1-2, with 8 bases aligning to TRBD1. The CDR3 is 13 residues long. After removal of 7 bases from V and 6 bases from J, the junction contained 7 bases not matched to a gene. The germline V gene has CDR1 LNHDA and CDR2 SQIVND (reference sequence). The CDR3 DNA sequence: TGTGCCAGTACCAGTGAGGACAGGGATGGCTACACCTTC. It yields the protein CASTSEDRDGYTF.

The chain uses TRBV5-4 and TRBJ1-1; D remains ambiguous. V shed 0 bases and J shed 8 bases, with 8 bases lying between them. CDR3 length: 12 amino acids. Germline values: CDR1 SGHNT, CDR2 YYREEE (reference sequence). CDR3 nucleotides: TGTGCCAGCAGCTTGGGGCCCAGAGAAGCTTTCTTT. As protein: CASSLGPREAFF.

The chain joins TRBV29-1 to TRBJ1-1; D gene unclear. The CDR3 has 12 residues. The germline gives CDR1 SQVTM, CDR2 ANQGSEA. The V end was cut by 6 bases, the J end by 1 base, with 9 bases between. CDR3 bases: TGCAGCGTCGATAGCGGGAACACTGAAGCTTTCTTT. This encodes CSVDSGNTEAFF.

The chain's CDR3 is CASSYSMLAGVTDTQYF. The CDR3 DNA sequence: TGTGCCAGCAGTTACTCGATGCTAGCGGGGGTCACAGATACGCAGTATTTT. The rearrangement uses TRBV6-2 or TRBV6-3 and TRBJ2-3; TRBD2 aligns across 10 bases. The CDR3 spans 17 residues. CDR1 and CDR2 (germline): MNHEY, SVGEGT. Trimming at V came to 0 bases and at J to 2 bases, leaving 5 bases not matched to a gene.

The chain couples TRBV11-2 to TRBJ1-2, with no clear D. The V end was cut by 5 bases, the J end by 13 bases, with 20 bases between. The CDR3 length is 13 residues. Germline CDR1 SGHAT, CDR2 FQNNGV. The CDR3 reads CASSPAGRSLCTF. DNA of the CDR3: TGTGCCAGCAGCCCCGCGGGTCGGAGCTTGTGCACCTTC.

J is TRBJ1-2 and V is TRBV28; D possibly corresponds to TRBD1 (6 bases). This CDR3 comprises 14 residues. Germline CDR1 MDHEN, CDR2 SYDVKM. The V gene lost 4 bases and the J gene lost 7 bases, with 16 bases spanning the gap. CDR3 nucleotides: TGTGCCAGCAGTTCTGGGGGCGAGATGGCTGGCTACACCTTC. Protein product: CASSSGGEMAGYTF.

The chain recombines TRBV19 with TRBJ1-1, with a weak D call TRBD1 (6 bases). Germline V CDR1 and CDR2: LNHDA, SQIVND (reference sequence). This CDR3 is 16 amino acids long. Trimming removed 1 base at V and 1 base at J, with 13 bases between. The CDR3 spells CASSIGGQSSNTEAFF. DNA for the CDR3: TGTGCCAGTAGTATAGGAGGACAGTCGTCGAACACTGAAGCTTTCTTT.

V gene TRBV28 combines with J gene TRBJ2-7; TRBD2 agrees at 8 bases. Germline V lookup: CDR1 MDHEN, CDR2 SYDVKM. The CDR3 spans 14 residues. Trimming cost V 5 bases and J 5 bases; bases outside gene matches: 8. The CDR3 nucleotides are TGTGCCAGCAGTCCTCAGCGGGGGCGGAACGAGCAGTACTTC. Residues: CASSPQRGRNEQYF. Supplemented by reference TRBV28 and TRBJ2-7, the full variable domain reads DVKVTQSSRYLVKRTGEKVFLECVQDMDHENMFWYRQDPGLGLRLIYFSYDVKMKEKGDIPEGYSVSREKKERFSLILESASTNQTSMYLCASSPQRGRNEQYFGPGTRLTVT.

The chain employs TRBV29-1 and TRBJ2-3; TRBD1 agrees at 9 bases. Germline-derived CDR1 and CDR2 are SQVTM and ANQGSEA. The CDR3 runs to 13 residues. V gave up 6 bases and J gave up 2 bases; unmatched junction bases: 3. The CDR3, as DNA: TGCAGCGTACAGGGGGCTGACACAGATACGCAGTATTTT. Translated: CSVQGADTDTQYF.

This chain joins TRBV28 and TRBJ2-7; maybe TRBD2 (6 bases). The germline V gene encodes CDR1 MDHEN and CDR2 SYDVKM. Trimming shortened V by 8 bases and J by 3 bases, and 20 bases separated the two germline ends. The CDR3 totals 15 residues. In DNA form, the CDR3 reads TGTGCCAGCCTACCTTCCCCGGGGGAGGTCTACGAGCAGTACTTC. Protein sequence: CASLPSPGEVYEQYF. Full variable domain (remainder filled in from reference TRBV28 and TRBJ2-7): DVKVTQSSRYLVKRTGEKVFLECVQDMDHENMFWYRQDPGLGLRLIYFSYDVKMKEKGDIPEGYSVSREKKERFSLILESASTNQTSMYLCASLPSPGEVYEQYFGPGTRLTVT.

This chain links TRBV2 with TRBJ1-6, with a weak D call TRBD1 (5 bases). The CDR3 has 15 amino acids. Trimming removed 10 bases from V and 3 bases from J, with 16 bases in between. CDR1 SNHLY and CDR2 FYNNEI come from the germline V gene. CDR3 loop: CATGERGLYNSPLHF. The CDR3 coding sequence is TGTGCCACCGGGGAACGGGGCCTCTATAATTCACCCCTCCACTTT.

This chain connects TRBV10-2 to TRBJ2-1, with 14 bases lining up with TRBD2. The germline V gene has CDR1 WSHSY and CDR2 SAAADI. The CDR3 spans 17 residues. V lost 7 bases, J lost 3 bases, and 8 bases stayed unmatched. In DNA, the CDR3 is TGCGCCAGCATTAGTTTAGGGACTAGCGGGAGCTACAATGAGCAGTTCTTC. Translation: CASISLGTSGSYNEQFF.

Concerning this clone: The junction and the germline gene differ at one end; a read error may be behind it. CDR3 nucleotides: TGTGCCAGCAGCTTTGGGGACAGTGGCACGGATACGCAGTATTTT. Protein sequence: CASSFGDSGTDTQYF. The rearrangement joins TRBV5-4 to TRBJ2-3; 7 positions agree with TRBD1. The CDR3 consists of 15 residues. Germline assignment: CDR1 SGHNT and CDR2 YYREEE (reference sequence).